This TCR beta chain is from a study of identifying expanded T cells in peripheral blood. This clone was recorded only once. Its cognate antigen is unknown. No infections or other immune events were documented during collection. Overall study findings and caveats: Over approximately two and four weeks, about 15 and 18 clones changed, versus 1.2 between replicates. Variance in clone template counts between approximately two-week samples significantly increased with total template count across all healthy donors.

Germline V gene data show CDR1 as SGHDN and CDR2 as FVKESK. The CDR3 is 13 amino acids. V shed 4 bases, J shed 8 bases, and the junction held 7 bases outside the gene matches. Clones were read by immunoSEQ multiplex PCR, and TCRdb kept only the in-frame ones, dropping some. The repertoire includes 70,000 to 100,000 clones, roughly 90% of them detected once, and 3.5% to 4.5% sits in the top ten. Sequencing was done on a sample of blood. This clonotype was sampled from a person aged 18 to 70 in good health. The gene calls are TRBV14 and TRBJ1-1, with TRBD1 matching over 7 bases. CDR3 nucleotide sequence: TGTGCCAGCAGCCGCTCGACAGGGAGGGAAGCTTTCTTT. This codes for CASSRSTGREAFF.